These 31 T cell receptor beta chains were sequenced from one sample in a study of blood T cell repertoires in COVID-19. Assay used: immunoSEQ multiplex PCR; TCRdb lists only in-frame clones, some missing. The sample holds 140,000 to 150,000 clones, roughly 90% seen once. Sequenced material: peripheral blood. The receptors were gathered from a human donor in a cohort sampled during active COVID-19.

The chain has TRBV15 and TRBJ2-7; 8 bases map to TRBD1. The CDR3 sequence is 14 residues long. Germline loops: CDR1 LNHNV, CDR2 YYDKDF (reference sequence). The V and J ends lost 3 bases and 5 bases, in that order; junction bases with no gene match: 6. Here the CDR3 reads CATSRTGVLDEQYF. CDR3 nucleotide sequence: TGTGCCACCAGCAGGACAGGGGTTCTGGACGAGCAGTACTTC. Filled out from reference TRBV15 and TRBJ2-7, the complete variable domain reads DAMVIQNPRYQVTQFGKPVTLSCSQTLNHNVMYWYQQKSSQAPKLLFHYYDKDFNNEADTPDNFQSRRPNTSFCFLDIRSPGLGDTAMYLCATSRTGVLDEQYFGPGTRLTVT.

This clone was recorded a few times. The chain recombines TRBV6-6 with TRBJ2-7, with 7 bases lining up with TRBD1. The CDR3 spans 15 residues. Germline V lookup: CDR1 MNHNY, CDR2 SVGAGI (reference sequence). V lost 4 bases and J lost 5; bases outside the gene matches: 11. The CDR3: CASSLSRQGQHEQYF. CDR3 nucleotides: TGTGCCAGCAGTTTATCCCGACAGGGTCAGCACGAGCAGTACTTC.

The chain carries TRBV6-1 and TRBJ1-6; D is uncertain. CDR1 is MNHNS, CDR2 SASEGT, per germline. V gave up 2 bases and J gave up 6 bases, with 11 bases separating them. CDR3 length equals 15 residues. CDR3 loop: CASSEPVSFNSPLHF. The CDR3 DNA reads TGTGCCAGCAGTGAACCCGTTTCTTTTAATTCACCCCTCCACTTT.

The CDR3 here is CASSFRDKDTDTQYF. The CDR3 DNA follows: TGCGCCAGCAGCTTCCGGGACAAGGACACAGATACGCAGTATTTT. The genes are TRBV5-1 and TRBJ2-3, with a possible D match to TRBD1 (6 bases). CDR3 length: 15 amino acids. Germline V lookup: CDR1 SGHRS, CDR2 YFSETQ. Trimming took 2 bases from V and 2 from J, leaving 12 bases between them. Combining the CDR3 with reference TRBV5-1 and TRBJ2-3 gives the whole variable domain KAGVTQTPRYLIKTRGQQVTLSCSPISGHRSVSWYQQTPGQGLQFLFEYFSETQRNKGNFPGRFSGRQFSNSRSEMNVSTLELGDSALYLCASSFRDKDTDTQYFGPGTRLTVL.

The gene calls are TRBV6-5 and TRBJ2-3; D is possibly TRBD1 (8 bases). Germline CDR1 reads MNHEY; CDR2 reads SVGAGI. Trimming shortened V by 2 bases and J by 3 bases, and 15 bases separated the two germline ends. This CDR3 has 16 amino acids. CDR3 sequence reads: CASSYLGQGGTDTQYF. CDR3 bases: TGTGCCAGCAGTTACCTCGGACAGGGAGGGACAGATACGCAGTATTTT.

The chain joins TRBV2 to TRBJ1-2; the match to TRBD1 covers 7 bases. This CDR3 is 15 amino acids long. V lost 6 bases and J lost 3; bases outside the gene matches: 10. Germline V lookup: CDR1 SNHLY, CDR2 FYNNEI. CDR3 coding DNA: TGTGCCAGCAGGATGGCCACAGGGGCTGACTATGGCTACACCTTC. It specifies CASRMATGADYGYTF.

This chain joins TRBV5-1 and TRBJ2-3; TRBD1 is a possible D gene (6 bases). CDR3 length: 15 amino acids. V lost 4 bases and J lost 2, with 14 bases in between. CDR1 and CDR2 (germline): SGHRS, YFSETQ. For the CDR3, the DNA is TGCGCCAGCAGCCGATCACAGGGTGTCACAGATACGCAGTATTTT. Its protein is CASSRSQGVTDTQYF.

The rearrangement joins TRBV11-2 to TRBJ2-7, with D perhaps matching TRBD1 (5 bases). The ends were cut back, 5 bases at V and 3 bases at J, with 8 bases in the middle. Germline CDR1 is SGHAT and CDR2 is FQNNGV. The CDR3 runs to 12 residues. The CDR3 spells CASSQGDYEQYF. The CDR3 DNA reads TGTGCCAGCAGCCAAGGGGACTACGAGCAGTACTTC.

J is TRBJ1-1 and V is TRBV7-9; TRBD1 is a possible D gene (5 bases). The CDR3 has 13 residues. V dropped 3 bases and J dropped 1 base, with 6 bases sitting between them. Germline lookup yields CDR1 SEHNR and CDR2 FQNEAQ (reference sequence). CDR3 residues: CASSFQGNTEAFF. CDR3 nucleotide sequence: TGTGCCAGCAGCTTTCAGGGGAACACTGAAGCTTTCTTT.

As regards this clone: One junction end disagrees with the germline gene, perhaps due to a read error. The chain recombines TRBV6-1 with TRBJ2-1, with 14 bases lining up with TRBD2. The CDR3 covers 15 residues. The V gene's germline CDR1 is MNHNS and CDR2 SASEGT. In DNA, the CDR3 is TGTGCCAGCAGTGAAGCAGGACTAGCGGGAGGTGAGCGGTTCTTC. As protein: CASSEAGLAGGERFF.

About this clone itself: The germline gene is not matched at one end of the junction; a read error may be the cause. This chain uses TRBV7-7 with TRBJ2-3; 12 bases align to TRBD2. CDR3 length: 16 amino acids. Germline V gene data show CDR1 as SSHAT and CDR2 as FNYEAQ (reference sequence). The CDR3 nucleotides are TGTGCTAGCAGCCCACATGGACTAGCGGGATTAGATACGCAGTATTTT. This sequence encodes CASSPHGLAGLDTQYF.

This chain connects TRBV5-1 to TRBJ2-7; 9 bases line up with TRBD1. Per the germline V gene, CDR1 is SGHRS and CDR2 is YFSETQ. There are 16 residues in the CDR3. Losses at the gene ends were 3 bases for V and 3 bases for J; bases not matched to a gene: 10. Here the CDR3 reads CASSSGTGPGIYEQYF. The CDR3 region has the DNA TGCGCCAGCAGCTCCGGGACAGGGCCGGGAATCTACGAGCAGTACTTC.

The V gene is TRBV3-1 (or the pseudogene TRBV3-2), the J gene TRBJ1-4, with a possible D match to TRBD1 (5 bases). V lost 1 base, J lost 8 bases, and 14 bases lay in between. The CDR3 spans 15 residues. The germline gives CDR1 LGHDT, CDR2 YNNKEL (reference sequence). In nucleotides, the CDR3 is TGTGCCAGCAGCCAAGGGGGGGTTTTTCGGGAAAAACTGTTTTTT. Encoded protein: CASSQGGVFREKLFF.

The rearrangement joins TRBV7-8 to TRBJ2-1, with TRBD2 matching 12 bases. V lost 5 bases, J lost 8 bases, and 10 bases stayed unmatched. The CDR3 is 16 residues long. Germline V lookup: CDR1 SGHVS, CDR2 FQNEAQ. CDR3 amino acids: CASSARLAGVIYEQFF. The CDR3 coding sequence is TGTGCCAGCAGCGCCCGACTAGCGGGAGTTATCTATGAGCAGTTCTTC.

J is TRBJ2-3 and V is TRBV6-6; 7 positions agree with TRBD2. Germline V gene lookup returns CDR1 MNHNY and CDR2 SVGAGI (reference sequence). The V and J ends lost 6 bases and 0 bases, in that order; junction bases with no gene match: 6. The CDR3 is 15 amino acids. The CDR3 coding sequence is TGTGCCAGCAGCGCACTAGCGACTAGCACAGATACGCAGTATTTT. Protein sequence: CASSALATSTDTQYF.

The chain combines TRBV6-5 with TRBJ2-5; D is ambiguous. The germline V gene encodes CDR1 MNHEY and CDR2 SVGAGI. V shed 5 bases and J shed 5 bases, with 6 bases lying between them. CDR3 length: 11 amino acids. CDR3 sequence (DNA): TGTGCCAGCAGTAATATCGAGACCCAGTACTTC. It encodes CASSNIETQYF.

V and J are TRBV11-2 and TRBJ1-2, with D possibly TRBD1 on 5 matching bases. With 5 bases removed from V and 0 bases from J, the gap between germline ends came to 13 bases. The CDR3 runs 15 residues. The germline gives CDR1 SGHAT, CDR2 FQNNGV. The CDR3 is CASSPRQRPNYGYTF. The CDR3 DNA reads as TGTGCCAGCAGCCCACGACAGAGACCTAACTATGGCTACACCTTC. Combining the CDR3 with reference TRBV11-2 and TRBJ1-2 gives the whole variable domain EAGVAQSPRYKIIEKRQSVAFWCNPISGHATLYWYQQILGQGPKLLIQFQNNGVVDDSQLPKDRFSAERLKGVDSTLKIQPAKLEDSAVYLCASSPRQRPNYGYTFGSGTRLTVV.

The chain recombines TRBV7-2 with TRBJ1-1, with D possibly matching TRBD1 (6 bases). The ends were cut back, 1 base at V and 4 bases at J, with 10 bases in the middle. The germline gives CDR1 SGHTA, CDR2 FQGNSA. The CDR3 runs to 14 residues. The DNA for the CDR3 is TGTGCCAGCAGCTTAGACGGGGGGCCCACTGAAGCTTTCTTT. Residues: CASSLDGGPTEAFF.

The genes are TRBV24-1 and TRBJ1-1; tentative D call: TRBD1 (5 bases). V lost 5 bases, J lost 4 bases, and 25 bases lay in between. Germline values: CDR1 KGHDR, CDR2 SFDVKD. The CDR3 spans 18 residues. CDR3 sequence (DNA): TGTGCCACCAGTGGGCCTAAGTTTGACAGCCGGGTTGGCACTGAAGCTTTCTTT. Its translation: CATSGPKFDSRVGTEAFF.

CDR3: CASSAGQGQETQYF. CDR3 nucleotide sequence: TGTGCCAGCAGCGCGGGACAGGGCCAAGAGACCCAGTACTTC. This chain uses TRBV7-2 with TRBJ2-5, with 9 bases aligning to TRBD1. The CDR3 is 14 residues long. The germline gives CDR1 SGHTA, CDR2 FQGNSA. J was trimmed by 1 base and V by 5 bases; bases with no gene match: 2.

The CDR3 sequence: CASSPRAGTGTDTQYF. In DNA, the CDR3 is TGCGCCAGCAGCCCGAGAGCGGGGACAGGTACAGATACGCAGTATTTT. The chain links TRBV4-3 to TRBJ2-3; weak D call: TRBD1 (8 bases). The germline gives CDR1 LGHNA, CDR2 YSLEER. V lost 4 bases to trimming and J lost 3 bases, with 17 bases between them. This CDR3 is 16 amino acids long.

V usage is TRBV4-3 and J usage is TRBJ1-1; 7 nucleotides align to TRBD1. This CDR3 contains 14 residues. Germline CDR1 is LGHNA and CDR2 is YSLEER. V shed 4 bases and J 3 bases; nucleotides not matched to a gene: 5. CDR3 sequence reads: CASSLTTGDTEAFF. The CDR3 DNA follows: TGCGCCAGCAGCCTCACTACAGGGGACACTGAAGCTTTCTTT.

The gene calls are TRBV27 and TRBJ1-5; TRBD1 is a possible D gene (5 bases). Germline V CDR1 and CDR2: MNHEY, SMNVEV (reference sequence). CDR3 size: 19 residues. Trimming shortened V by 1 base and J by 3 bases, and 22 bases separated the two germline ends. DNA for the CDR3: TGTGCCAGCAGTTTATGGCCGGGCAGTACAGGATCCACCAATCAGCCCCAGCATTTT. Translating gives CASSLWPGSTGSTNQPQHF.

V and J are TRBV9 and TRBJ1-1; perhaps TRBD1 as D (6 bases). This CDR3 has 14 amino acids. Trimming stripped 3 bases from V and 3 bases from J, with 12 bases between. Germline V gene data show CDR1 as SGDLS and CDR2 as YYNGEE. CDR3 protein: CASSAHEGDTEAFF. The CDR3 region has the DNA TGTGCCAGCAGCGCCCACGAGGGGGACACTGAAGCTTTCTTT.

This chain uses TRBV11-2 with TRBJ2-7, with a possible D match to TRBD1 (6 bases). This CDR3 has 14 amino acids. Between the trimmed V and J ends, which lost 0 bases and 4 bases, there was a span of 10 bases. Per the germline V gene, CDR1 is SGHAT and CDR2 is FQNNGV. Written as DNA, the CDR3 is TGTGCCAGCAGCTTAGATCAGGGGTTGTACGAGCAGTACTTC. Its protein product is CASSLDQGLYEQYF.

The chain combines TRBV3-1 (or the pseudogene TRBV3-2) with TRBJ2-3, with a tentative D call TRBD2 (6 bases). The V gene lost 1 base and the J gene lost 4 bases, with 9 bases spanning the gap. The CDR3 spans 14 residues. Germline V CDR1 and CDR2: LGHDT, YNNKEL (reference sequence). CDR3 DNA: TGTGCCAGCAGCCAAGGCTGGGGGGCAGATACGCAGTATTTT. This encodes CASSQGWGADTQYF.

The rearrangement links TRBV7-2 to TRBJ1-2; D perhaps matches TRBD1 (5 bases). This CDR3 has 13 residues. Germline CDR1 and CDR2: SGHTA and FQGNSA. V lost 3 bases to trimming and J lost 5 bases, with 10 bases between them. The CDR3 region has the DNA TGTGCCAGCAGCTTGAATCCAGGGTATGGCTACACCTTC. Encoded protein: CASSLNPGYGYTF.

The CDR3 bases are TGTGCCAGCAGTGTGGTTTCAATGACGGGTGAAGCTTTCTTT. Protein product: CASSVVSMTGEAFF. The chain recombines TRBV28 with TRBJ1-1; D gene unclear. V shed 5 bases and J shed 7 bases, with 17 bases lying between them. The CDR3 spans 14 residues. The germline gives CDR1 MDHEN, CDR2 SYDVKM.

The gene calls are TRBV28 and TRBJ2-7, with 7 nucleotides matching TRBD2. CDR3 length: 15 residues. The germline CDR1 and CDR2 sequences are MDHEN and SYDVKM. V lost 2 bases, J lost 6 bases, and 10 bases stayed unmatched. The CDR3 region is CASSLRGGPFPEQYF. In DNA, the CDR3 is TGTGCCAGCAGTTTAAGGGGAGGGCCTTTTCCCGAGCAGTACTTC.

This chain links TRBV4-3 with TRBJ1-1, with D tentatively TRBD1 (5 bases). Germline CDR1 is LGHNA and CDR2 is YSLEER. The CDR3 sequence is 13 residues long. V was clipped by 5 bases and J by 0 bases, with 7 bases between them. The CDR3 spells CASSWGVNTEAFF. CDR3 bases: TGCGCCAGCAGCTGGGGGGTGAACACTGAAGCTTTCTTT.

The CDR3 spells CASSLSTAPNEKLFF. The CDR3 nucleotides are TGTGCCAGCAGTTTATCGACAGCACCGAATGAAAAACTGTTTTTT. The chain couples TRBV28 to TRBJ1-4; a possible D gene is TRBD1 (5 bases). The germline V gene encodes CDR1 MDHEN and CDR2 SYDVKM. CDR3 length: 15 amino acids. The V and J ends lost 1 base and 5 bases respectively, with 11 bases between them.